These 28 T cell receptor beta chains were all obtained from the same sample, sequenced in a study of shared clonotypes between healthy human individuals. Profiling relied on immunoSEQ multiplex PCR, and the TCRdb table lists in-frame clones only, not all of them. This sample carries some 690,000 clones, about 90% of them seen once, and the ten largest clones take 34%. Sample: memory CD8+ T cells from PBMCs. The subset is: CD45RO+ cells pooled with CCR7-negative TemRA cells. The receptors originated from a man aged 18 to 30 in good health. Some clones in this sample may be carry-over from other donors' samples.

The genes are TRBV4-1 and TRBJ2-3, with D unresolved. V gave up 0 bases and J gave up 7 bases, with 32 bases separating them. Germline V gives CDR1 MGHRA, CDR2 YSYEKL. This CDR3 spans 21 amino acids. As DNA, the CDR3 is TGCGCCAGCAGCCAAGATCTGATCGTGGGAAAACAGCGCTCTGAAGTTTATACGCAGTATTTT. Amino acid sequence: CASSQDLIVGKQRSEVYTQYF.

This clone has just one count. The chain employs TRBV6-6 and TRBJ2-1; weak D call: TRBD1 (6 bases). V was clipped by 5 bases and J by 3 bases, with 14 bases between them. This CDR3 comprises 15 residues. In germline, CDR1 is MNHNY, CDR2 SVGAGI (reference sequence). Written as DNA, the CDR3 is TGTGCCAGCAGTCCGACACAGGGTTTCTACAATGAGCAGTTCTTC. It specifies CASSPTQGFYNEQFF.

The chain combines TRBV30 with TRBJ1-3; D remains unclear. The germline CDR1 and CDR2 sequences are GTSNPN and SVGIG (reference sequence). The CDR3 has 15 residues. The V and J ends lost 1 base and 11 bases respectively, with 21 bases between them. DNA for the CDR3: TGTGCCTGGAGTGGTGAGACTTACCTGCGAGGACCCATATATTTT. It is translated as CAWSGETYLRGPIYF.

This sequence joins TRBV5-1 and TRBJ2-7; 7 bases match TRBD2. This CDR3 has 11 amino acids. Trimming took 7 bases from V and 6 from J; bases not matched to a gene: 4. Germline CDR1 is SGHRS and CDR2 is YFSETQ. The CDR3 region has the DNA TGCGCCAGCTCGGGGGGTCCCGAGCAGTACTTC. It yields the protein CASSGGPEQYF. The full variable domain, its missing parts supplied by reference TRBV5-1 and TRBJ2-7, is KAGVTQTPRYLIKTRGQQVTLSCSPISGHRSVSWYQQTPGQGLQFLFEYFSETQRNKGNFPGRFSGRQFSNSRSEMNVSTLELGDSALYLCASSGGPEQYFGPGTRLTVT.

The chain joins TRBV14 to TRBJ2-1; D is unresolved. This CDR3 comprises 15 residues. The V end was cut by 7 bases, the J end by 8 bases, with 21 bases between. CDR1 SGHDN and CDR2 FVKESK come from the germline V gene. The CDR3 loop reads CASNNLRGAFHEQFF. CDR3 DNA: TGTGCCAGCAACAATTTACGAGGAGCATTCCATGAGCAGTTCTTC.

The CDR3 nucleotides read TGTGCCACCAGCAGAGATCGCGAGTATGGGGCCAACGTCCTGACTTTC. Amino acids: CATSRDREYGANVLTF. The rearrangement uses TRBV15 and TRBJ2-6; no firm D call. Germline V gene lookup returns CDR1 LNHNV and CDR2 YYDKDF (reference sequence). V lost 0 bases and J lost 3, with 9 bases in between. This CDR3 is built from 16 residues.

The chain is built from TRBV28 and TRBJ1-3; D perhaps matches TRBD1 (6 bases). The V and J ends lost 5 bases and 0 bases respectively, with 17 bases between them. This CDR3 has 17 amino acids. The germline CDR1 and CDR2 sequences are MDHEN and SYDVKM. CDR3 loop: CASSPHNPGASGNTIYF. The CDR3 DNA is TGTGCCAGCAGTCCGCACAACCCAGGGGCCTCTGGAAACACCATATATTTT. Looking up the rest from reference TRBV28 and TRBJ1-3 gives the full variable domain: DVKVTQSSRYLVKRTGEKVFLECVQDMDHENMFWYRQDPGLGLRLIYFSYDVKMKEKGDIPEGYSVSREKKERFSLILESASTNQTSMYLCASSPHNPGASGNTIYFGEGSWLTVV.

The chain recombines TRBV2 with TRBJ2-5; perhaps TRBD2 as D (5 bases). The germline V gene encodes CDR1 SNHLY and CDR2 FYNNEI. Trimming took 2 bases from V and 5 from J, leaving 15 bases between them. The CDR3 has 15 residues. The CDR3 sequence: CASSEFSGLEETQYF. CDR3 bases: TGTGCCAGCAGTGAATTCTCCGGACTCGAGGAGACCCAGTACTTC.

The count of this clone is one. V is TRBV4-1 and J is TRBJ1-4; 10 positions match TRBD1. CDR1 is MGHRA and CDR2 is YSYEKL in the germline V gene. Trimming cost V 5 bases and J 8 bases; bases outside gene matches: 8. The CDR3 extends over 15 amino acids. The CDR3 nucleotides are TGCGCCAGCAGCGTGCCGGGACAGGGGAGGGAAAAACTGTTTTTT. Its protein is CASSVPGQGREKLFF.

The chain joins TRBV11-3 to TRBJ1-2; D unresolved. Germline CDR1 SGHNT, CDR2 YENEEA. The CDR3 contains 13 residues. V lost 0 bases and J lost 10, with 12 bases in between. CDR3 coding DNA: TGTGCCAGCAGCTTAGATTGGAATTTAACCTACACCTTC. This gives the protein CASSLDWNLTYTF. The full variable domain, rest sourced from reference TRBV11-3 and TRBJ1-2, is EAGVVQSPRYKIIEKKQPVAFWCNPISGHNTLYWYLQNLGQGPELLIRYENEEAVDDSQLPKDRFSAERLKGVDSTLKIQPAELGDSAVYLCASSLDWNLTYTFGSGTRLTVV.

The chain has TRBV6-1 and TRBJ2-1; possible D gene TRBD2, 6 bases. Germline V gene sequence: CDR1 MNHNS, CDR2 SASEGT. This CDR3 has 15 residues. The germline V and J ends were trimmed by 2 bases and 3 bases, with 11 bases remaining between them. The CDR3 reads CASSERDSLYNEQFF. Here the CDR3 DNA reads TGTGCCAGCAGTGAAAGGGACTCCCTCTACAATGAGCAGTTCTTC.

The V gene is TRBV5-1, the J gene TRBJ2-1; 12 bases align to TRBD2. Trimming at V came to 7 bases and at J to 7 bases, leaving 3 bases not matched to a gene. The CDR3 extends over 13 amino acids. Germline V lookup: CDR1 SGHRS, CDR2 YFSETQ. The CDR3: CASHTSGRNEQFF. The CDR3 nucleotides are TGCGCCAGCCATACTAGCGGGAGGAATGAGCAGTTCTTC. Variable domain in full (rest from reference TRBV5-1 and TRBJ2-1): KAGVTQTPRYLIKTRGQQVTLSCSPISGHRSVSWYQQTPGQGLQFLFEYFSETQRNKGNFPGRFSGRQFSNSRSEMNVSTLELGDSALYLCASHTSGRNEQFFGPGTRLTVL.

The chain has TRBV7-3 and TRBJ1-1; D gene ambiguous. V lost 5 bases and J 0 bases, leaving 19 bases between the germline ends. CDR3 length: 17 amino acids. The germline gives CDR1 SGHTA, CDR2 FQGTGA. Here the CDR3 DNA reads TGTGCCAGCAGCCCGGAGCCGACAAGTTTGGTGAACACTGAAGCTTTCTTT. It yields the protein CASSPEPTSLVNTEAFF.

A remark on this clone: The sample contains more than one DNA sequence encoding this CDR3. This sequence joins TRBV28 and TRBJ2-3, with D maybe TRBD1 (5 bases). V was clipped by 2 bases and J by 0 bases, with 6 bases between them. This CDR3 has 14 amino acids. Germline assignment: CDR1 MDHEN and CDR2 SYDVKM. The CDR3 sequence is CASSLRGSTDTQYF. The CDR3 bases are TGTGCCAGCAGTTTAAGGGGTAGCACAGATACGCAGTATTTT.

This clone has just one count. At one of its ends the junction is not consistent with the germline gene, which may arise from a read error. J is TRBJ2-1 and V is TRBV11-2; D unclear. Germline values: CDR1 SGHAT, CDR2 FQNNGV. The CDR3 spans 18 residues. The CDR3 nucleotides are TGTGCCAGCAGCCTAGAACGAGTCAGCGACCCTTACTACAATGAGCAGTTCTTC. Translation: CASSLERVSDPYYNEQFF.

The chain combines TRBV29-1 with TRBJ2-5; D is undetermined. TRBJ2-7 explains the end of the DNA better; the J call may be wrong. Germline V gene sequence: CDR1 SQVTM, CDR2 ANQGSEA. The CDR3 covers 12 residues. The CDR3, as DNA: TGCAGCGTAAGGACGGACGGTTACGAGCAGTACTTC. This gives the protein CSVRTDGYEQYF.

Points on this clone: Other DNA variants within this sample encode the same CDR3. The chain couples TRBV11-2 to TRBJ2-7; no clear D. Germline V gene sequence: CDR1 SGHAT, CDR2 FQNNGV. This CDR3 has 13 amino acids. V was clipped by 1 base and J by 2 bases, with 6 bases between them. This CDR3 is CASSLGPAYEQYF. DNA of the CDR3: TGTGCCAGCAGCTTAGGTCCCGCCTACGAGCAGTACTTC.

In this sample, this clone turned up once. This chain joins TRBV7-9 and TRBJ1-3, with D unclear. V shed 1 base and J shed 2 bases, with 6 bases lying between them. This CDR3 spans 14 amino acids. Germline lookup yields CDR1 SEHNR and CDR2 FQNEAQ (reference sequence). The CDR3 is CASSLVGAGNTIYF. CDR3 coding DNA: TGTGCCAGCAGCTTAGTTGGGGCTGGAAACACCATATATTTT.

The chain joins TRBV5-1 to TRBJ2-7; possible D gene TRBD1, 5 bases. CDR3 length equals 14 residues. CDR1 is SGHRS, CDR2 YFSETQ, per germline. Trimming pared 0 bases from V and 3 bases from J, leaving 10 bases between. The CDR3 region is CASSLAAGYYEQYF. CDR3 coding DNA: TGCGCCAGCAGCTTGGCGGCAGGGTACTACGAGCAGTACTTC.

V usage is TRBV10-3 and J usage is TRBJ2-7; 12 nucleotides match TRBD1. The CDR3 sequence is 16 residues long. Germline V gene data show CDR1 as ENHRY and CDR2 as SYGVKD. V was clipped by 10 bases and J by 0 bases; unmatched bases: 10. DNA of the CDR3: TGTGCCACCGGGACAGGGGGCCTAAAACCCTCCTACGAGCAGTACTTC. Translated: CATGTGGLKPSYEQYF.

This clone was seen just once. This chain's CDR3 is CASSGTSGRDYNEQFF. The CDR3 DNA sequence: TGTGCCAGCAGCGGGACAAGCGGGAGGGACTACAATGAGCAGTTCTTC. The chain has TRBV9 and TRBJ2-1; 10 nucleotides align to TRBD2. CDR3 length: 16 amino acids. J gave up 3 bases and V 3 bases, and 6 bases lay outside the gene matches. The V gene's germline CDR1 is SGDLS and CDR2 YYNGEE.

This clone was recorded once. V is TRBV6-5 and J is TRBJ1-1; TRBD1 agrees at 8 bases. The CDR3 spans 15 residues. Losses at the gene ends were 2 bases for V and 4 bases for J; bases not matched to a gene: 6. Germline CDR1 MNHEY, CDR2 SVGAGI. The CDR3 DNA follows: TGTGCCAGCAGTTACCCCGGGACAGGTAGCACTGAAGCTTTCTTT. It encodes CASSYPGTGSTEAFF.

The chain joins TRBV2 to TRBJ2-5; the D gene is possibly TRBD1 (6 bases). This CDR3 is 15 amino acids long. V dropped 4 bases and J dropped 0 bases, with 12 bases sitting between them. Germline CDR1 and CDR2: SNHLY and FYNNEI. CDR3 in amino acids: CASSGWDTNQETQYF. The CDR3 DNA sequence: TGTGCCAGCAGTGGGTGGGACACAAACCAAGAGACCCAGTACTTC.

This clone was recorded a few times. The DNA of the CDR3 is TGTGCCAGCAGGAAGGGGGGGAACACTGAAGCTTTCTTT. Amino acids: CASRKGGNTEAFF. The chain carries TRBV27 and TRBJ1-1; a weak D match, TRBD1 (6 bases). Between the trimmed V and J ends, which lost 6 bases and 1 base, there was a span of 9 bases. This CDR3 is built from 13 residues. Germline lookup yields CDR1 MNHEY and CDR2 SMNVEV (reference sequence).

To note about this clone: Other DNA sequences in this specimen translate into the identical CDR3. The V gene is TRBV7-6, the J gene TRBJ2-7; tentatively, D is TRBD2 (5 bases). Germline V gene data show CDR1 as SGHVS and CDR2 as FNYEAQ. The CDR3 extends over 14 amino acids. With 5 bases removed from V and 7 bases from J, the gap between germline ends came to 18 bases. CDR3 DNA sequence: TGTGCCAGCAGCCAAGAGGGTCCCCGTGGGGAGCAGTACTTC. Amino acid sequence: CASSQEGPRGEQYF.

The CDR3 protein is CASVGPKTGANVLTF. The CDR3 DNA reads TGCGCCAGCGTGGGCCCCAAAACTGGGGCCAACGTCCTGACTTTC. The chain couples TRBV5-1 to TRBJ2-6; no clear D gene. The CDR3 extends over 15 amino acids. The V gene's germline CDR1 is SGHRS and CDR2 YFSETQ. Trimming left V 7 bases short and J 2 bases short, with 13 bases between.

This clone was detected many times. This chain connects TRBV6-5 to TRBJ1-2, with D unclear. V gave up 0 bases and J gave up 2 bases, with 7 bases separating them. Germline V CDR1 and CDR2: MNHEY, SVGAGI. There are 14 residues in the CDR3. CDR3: CASSYSALNYGYTF. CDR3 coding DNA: TGTGCCAGCAGTTACTCAGCTTTGAACTATGGCTACACCTTC.

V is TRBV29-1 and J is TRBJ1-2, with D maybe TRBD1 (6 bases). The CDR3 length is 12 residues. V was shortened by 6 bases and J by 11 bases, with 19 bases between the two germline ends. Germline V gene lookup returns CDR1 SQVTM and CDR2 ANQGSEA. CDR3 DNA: TGCAGCGTCGAAACGATTGACAGGCGTTACACCTTC. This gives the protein CSVETIDRRYTF.